Below are 3 T cell receptor beta chains sequenced from a single sample in a study of human T cells and chemical hapten exposure. TCRdb redid the calling of the RACE reads with MiXCR, one entry per CDR3 protein. The table includes 95,000 to 150,000 distinct CDR3 sequences, around 10% detected once. Time point specified: patch test 3, about 24 weeks after DPC sensitization. Treatment of the sample: therapeutic diphenylcyclopropenone sensitization with weekly scalp DPC. The input for sequencing was whole blood, taken in connection with sensitization to the hapten diphenylcyclopropenone (DPC). The receptors come from a woman aged 45-60 years with alopecia areata. Some clones in this sample may be carry-over from other donors' samples.

This clonotype occurred a few times. The chain couples TRBV6-6 to TRBJ1-6, with 8 bases that match TRBD1. Looked up from germline, CDR1 is MNHNY and CDR2 is SVGAGI (reference sequence). V trimming: 4 bases; J trimming: 10 bases; junction bases outside the gene matches: 6. CDR3 size: 14 residues. CDR3 residues: CASSLTGDRSPLHF. The CDR3 nucleotides are TGTGCCAGCAGTTTGACAGGGGATCGGTCACCCCTCCACTTT.

This clonotype was counted a few times. The chain employs TRBV27 and TRBJ2-6; no definite D call. This CDR3 is built from 12 residues. V was clipped by 6 bases and J by 10 bases, with 10 bases between them. CDR1 and CDR2 from the germline V gene are MNHEY and SMNVEV (reference sequence). For the CDR3, the DNA is TGTGCCAGCAGCCCCCGACATAACGTCCTGACTTTC. As protein: CASSPRHNVLTF. The full variable domain, in which reference TRBV27 and TRBJ2-6 provide the parts outside the CDR3, is EAQVTQNPRYLITVTGKKLTVTCSQNMNHEYMSWYRQDPGLGLRQIYYSMNVEVTDKGDVPEGYKVSRKEKRNFPLILESPSPNQTSLYFCASSPRHNVLTFGAGSRLTVL.

This clonotype was counted between two and nine times. V is TRBV28 and J is TRBJ2-7; the match to TRBD2 covers 8 bases. V was pared by 3 bases and J by 1 base, with 5 bases of the junction left unmatched. Germline lookup yields CDR1 MDHEN and CDR2 SYDVKM. The CDR3 has 15 residues. The CDR3 here is CASSFVTSASYEQYF. CDR3 sequence (DNA): TGTGCCAGCAGTTTCGTGACTAGCGCTTCCTACGAGCAGTACTTC.